This T cell receptor (beta chain) comes out of a study of shared clonotypes between healthy human individuals. Findings and caveats of the study: Sample collection involved blood only; tissue repertoires are likely different.

The length of the CDR3 is 15 residues. Germline V gene lookup returns CDR1 SNHLY and CDR2 FYNNEI. Germline trimming cut 7 bases from V and 4 bases from J; bases unmatched to any gene: 12. The assay was run at deep level. Sequencing was performed with immunoSEQ multiplex PCR; in TCRdb, only in-frame clones are kept and a portion is missing. Here the sample spans hundreds of thousands of clones, 74% being singletons. Subsets obtained from CD4+ cells comprised CD45RA+ naive and CD45RA-negative memory cells. As to this clone: Its antigen is unknown.

The chain employs TRBV2 and TRBJ2-5; 7 nucleotides agree with TRBD2. The sample taken for sequencing was memory CD4+ T cells sorted from blood. Specified subset: CD45RA-negative fraction. This receptor was obtained from a woman under 40 in good health. The CDR3 here is CASKNQRGRGETQYF. The DNA for the CDR3 is TGTGCCAGCAAAAACCAACGCGGGAGAGGAGAGACCCAGTACTTC. The full variable domain, completed using reference TRBV2 and TRBJ2-5, is EPEVTQTPSHQVTQMGQEVILRCVPISNHLYFYWYRQILGQKVEFLVSFYNNEISEKSEIFDDQFSVERPDGSNFTLKIRSTKLEDSAMYFCASKNQRGRGETQYFGPGTRLLVL.